This TCR beta chain stems from a study of shared clonotypes between healthy human individuals. Study donors comprised healthy, HIV-negative adults devoid of recent acute infection or vaccination. Only Caucasian adults living in Nashville, Tennessee made up the donor group. The CDR3 consists of 13 residues. Germline V gene data show CDR1 as SNHLY and CDR2 as FYNNEI. V trimming: 6 bases; J trimming: 5 bases; junction bases outside the gene matches: 4. Of note for this clone: The antigen remains undetermined. This same CDR3 is encoded by further DNA sequences in the sample.

Study-level results: Generally, naive subsets (rather than memory subsets) showed larger estimated richness.

Using about 220 ng DNA, about 29,000 T cell genomes, the sorted-subset replicate PCRs were run. The method was immunoSEQ multiplex PCR; TCRdb's version includes in-frame clones alone and lacks a portion of them. This table has a few million clones, 80% to 95% appearing once. The source is a young man in good health. Some clones in this sample may be carry-over from other donors' samples. The sequencing sample was made of naive CD4+ T cells from PBMCs. Subset in this sample: CD45RA+ positively selected. V gene TRBV2 combines with J gene TRBJ1-1, with 9 bases that match TRBD1. The CDR3 here is CASRGQGGTEAFF. CDR3 DNA: TGTGCCAGCAGGGGACAGGGAGGAACTGAAGCTTTCTTT.